The 12 T cell receptor beta chains reported below all come from one sample, sequenced in a study of CD8 T cells in Susac syndrome. An input of about 0.45 to 1 ug of RNA was subjected to reverse transcription using random hexamers. One entry per CDR3 protein results from TCRdb running MiXCR on the immunoSEQ multiplex PCR reads. Found here are around 170,000 distinct CDR3 sequences, around 96% of them singletons; the top ten hold around 0.15%. Sequencing was carried out using CD8+ T cells from PBMCs. The receptor set was obtained from a human donor with multiple sclerosis.

The gene calls are TRBV5-1 and TRBJ2-1; a possible D gene is TRBD1 (6 bases). CDR3 length: 15 residues. Germline V gene data show CDR1 as SGHRS and CDR2 as YFSETQ. V lost 5 bases, J lost 3 bases, and 15 bases lay in between. The CDR3 loop reads CASRPTGSDYNEQFF. The CDR3 DNA reads TGCGCCAGCAGACCAACAGGGTCTGACTACAATGAGCAGTTCTTC.

This clonotype occurred once. V is TRBV27 and J is TRBJ2-3, with a tentative D call TRBD1 (5 bases). The CDR3 contains 15 residues. Germline V gene lookup returns CDR1 MNHEY and CDR2 SMNVEV (reference sequence). With 6 bases removed from V and 0 bases from J, the gap between germline ends came to 13 bases. The chain's CDR3 is CASSYAPGSTDTQYF. The CDR3 DNA is TGTGCCAGCAGCTACGCCCCAGGGAGCACAGATACGCAGTATTTT.

This clonotype was seen a single time. The chain links TRBV7-9 to TRBJ2-1; TRBD1 might be the D (6 bases). V was pared by 7 bases and J by 8 bases, with 21 bases between. There are 15 residues in the CDR3. CDR1 SEHNR and CDR2 FQNEAQ come from the germline V gene (reference sequence). CDR3 residues: CASTAGPGVFDEQFF. For the CDR3, the DNA is TGTGCCAGCACCGCTGGGCCAGGGGTCTTCGATGAGCAGTTCTTC.

The chain recombines TRBV6-1 with TRBJ2-7; D unclear. CDR1 is MNHNS, CDR2 SASEGT, per germline. This CDR3 contains 12 residues. The V end was cut by 4 bases, the J end by 4 bases, with 8 bases between. For the CDR3, the DNA is TGTGCCAGCAGTGTTTCCCAGTACGAGCAGTACTTC. Its translation: CASSVSQYEQYF.

The chain uses TRBV3-1 and TRBJ1-5; D call uncertain. The CDR3 has 13 residues. V was pared by 3 bases and J by 6 bases, with 9 bases between. The germline CDR1 and CDR2 sequences are LGHDT and YNNKEL (reference sequence). The CDR3 nucleotides read TGTGCCAGCAGCCACAAGGACCGTCAGCCCCAGCATTTT. Amino acid sequence: CASSHKDRQPQHF.

The rearrangement links TRBV29-1 to TRBJ2-3; the D gene is possibly TRBD1 (5 bases). Trimming removed 1 base at V and 1 base at J, with 15 bases between. This CDR3 has 16 amino acids. The germline CDR1 and CDR2 sequences are SQVTM and ANQGSEA. CDR3 nucleotide sequence: TGCAGCGTTGAAGGAACTGTTGACAGCGGCACAGATACGCAGTATTTT. It codes for CSVEGTVDSGTDTQYF.

The chain links TRBV7-8 to TRBJ2-3, with 8 bases fitting TRBD2. Germline assignment: CDR1 SGHVS and CDR2 FQNEAQ. The CDR3 covers 15 residues. V shed 5 bases, J shed 0 bases, and the junction held 4 bases outside the gene matches. The CDR3 nucleotides read TGTGCCAGCAGCGTAACTAGCGGAAGCACAGATACGCAGTATTTT. Amino acid sequence: CASSVTSGSTDTQYF.

The rearrangement links TRBV29-1 to TRBJ2-2; perhaps TRBD2 as D (5 bases). Trimming cost V 3 bases and J 3 bases, with 5 bases left between them. CDR1 and CDR2 from the germline V gene are SQVTM and ANQGSEA. This CDR3 spans 12 amino acids. Here the CDR3 DNA reads TGCAGCGTTGACGGGGACACCGGGGAGCTGTTTTTT. Its translation: CSVDGDTGELFF.

This chain links TRBV29-1 with TRBJ2-1; either TRBD1 or TRBD2 may fit D (6 bases each). CDR3 size: 15 residues. The V gene lost 1 base and the J gene lost 3 bases, with 13 bases spanning the gap. Looked up from germline, CDR1 is SQVTM and CDR2 is ANQGSEA. The CDR3 bases are TGCAGCGTTGAAGGAGAGGAGGGGGGCTACAATGAGCAGTTCTTC. This translates into CSVEGEEGGYNEQFF.

The V and J genes are TRBV28 and TRBJ2-3; 9 bases map to TRBD2. The CDR3 totals 17 residues. The V gene's germline CDR1 is MDHEN and CDR2 SYDVKM. V shed 1 base and J 2 bases; nucleotides not matched to a gene: 7. CDR3 protein: CASSLYRTSDTTDTQYF. CDR3 coding DNA: TGTGCCAGCAGTTTATACCGGACTAGCGATACCACAGATACGCAGTATTTT. The full variable domain, in which reference TRBV28 and TRBJ2-3 provide the parts outside the CDR3, is DVKVTQSSRYLVKRTGEKVFLECVQDMDHENMFWYRQDPGLGLRLIYFSYDVKMKEKGDIPEGYSVSREKKERFSLILESASTNQTSMYLCASSLYRTSDTTDTQYFGPGTRLTVL.

The J gene is TRBJ1-1, the V gene TRBV4-1; D unclear. With 2 bases removed from V and 2 bases from J, the gap between germline ends came to 9 bases. Germline V gives CDR1 MGHRA, CDR2 YSYEKL. CDR3 length: 14 residues. This chain's CDR3 is CASSQSRVNTEAFF. The CDR3 bases are TGCGCCAGCAGCCAAAGTAGGGTCAACACTGAAGCTTTCTTT.

The gene calls are TRBV20-1 and TRBJ2-1, with D possibly being TRBD1 or TRBD2 (5 bases each). The length of the CDR3 is 15 residues. V gave up 6 bases and J gave up 4 bases, with 19 bases separating them. Germline lookup yields CDR1 DFQATT and CDR2 SNEGSKA (reference sequence). The CDR3: CSAILFERGYNEQFF. The CDR3 nucleotides read TGCAGTGCCATCCTTTTTGAGAGGGGTTACAATGAGCAGTTCTTC.